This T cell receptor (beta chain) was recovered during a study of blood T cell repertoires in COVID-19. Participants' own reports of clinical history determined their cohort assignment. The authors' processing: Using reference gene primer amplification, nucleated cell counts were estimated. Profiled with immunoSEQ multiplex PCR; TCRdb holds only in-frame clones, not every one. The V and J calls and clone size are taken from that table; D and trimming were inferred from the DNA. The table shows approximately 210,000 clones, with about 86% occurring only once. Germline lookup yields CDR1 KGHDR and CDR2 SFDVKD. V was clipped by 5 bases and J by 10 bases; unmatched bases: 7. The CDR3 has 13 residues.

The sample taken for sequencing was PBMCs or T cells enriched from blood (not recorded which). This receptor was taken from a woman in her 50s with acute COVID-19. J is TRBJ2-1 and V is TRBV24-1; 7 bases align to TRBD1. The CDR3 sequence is CATSGQGFGEQFF. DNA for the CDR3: TGTGCCACCAGTGGACAGGGTTTCGGGGAGCAGTTCTTC.